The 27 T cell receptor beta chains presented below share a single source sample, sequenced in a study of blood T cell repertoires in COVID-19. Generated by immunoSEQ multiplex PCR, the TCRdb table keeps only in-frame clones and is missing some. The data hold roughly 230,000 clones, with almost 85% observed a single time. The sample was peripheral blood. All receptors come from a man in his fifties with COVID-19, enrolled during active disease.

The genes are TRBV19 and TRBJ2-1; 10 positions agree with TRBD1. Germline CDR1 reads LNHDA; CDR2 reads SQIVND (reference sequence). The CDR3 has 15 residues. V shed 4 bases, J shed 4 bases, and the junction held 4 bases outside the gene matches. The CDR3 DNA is TGTGCCAGTAGTACCGGGACAGGGGCTTACAATGAGCAGTTCTTC. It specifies CASSTGTGAYNEQFF.

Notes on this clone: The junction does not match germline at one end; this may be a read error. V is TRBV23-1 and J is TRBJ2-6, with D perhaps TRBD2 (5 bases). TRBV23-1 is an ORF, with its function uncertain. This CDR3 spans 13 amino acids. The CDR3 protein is CIGVPSGANVLTF. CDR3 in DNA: TGTATCGGGGTTCCCTCTGGGGCCAACGTCCTGACTTTC.

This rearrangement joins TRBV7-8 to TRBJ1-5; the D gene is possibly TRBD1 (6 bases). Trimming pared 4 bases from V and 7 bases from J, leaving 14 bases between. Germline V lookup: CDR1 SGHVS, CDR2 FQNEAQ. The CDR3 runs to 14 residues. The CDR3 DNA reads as TGTGCCAGCAGCTCACAGGGAATTGGCCAGCCCCAGCATTTT. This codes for CASSSQGIGQPQHF.

The CDR3 sequence: CASSPRTGAEATYEQYF. In nucleotides, the CDR3 is TGCGCCAGCAGCCCTAGGACAGGGGCCGAAGCTACCTACGAGCAGTACTTC. The chain joins TRBV5-1 to TRBJ2-7; TRBD1 matches at 9 bases. The CDR3 extends over 17 amino acids. Germline V gives CDR1 SGHRS, CDR2 YFSETQ. J lost 2 bases, V lost 4 bases, and 13 bases had no gene match.

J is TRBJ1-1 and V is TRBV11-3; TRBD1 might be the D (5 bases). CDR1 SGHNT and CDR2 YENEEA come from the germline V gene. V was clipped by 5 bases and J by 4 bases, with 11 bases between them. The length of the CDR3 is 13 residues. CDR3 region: CASSIRDSTEAFF. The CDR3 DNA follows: TGTGCCAGCAGCATCAGGGATAGCACTGAAGCTTTCTTT.

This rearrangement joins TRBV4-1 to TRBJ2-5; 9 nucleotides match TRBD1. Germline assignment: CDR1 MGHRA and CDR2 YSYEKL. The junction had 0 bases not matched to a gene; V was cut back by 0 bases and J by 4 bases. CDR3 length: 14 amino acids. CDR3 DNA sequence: TGCGCCAGCAGCCAAGAGGACAGGGGAGAGACCCAGTACTTC. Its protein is CASSQEDRGETQYF.

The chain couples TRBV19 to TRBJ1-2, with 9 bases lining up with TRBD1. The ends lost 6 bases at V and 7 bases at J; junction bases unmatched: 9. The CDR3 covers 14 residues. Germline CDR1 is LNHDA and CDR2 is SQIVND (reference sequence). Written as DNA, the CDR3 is TGTGCCAGTAGGCCTTCGGACAGGGGCCCTGGCTACACCTTC. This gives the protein CASRPSDRGPGYTF. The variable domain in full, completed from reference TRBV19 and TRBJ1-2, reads DGGITQSPKYLFRKEGQNVTLSCEQNLNHDAMYWYRQDPGQGLRLIYYSQIVNDFQKGDIAEGYSVSREKKESFPLTVTSAQKNPTAFYLCASRPSDRGPGYTFGSGTRLTVV.

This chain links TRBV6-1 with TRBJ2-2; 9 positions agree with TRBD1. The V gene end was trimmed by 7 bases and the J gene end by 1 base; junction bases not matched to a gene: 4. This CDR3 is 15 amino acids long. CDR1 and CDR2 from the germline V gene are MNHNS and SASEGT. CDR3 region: CASTKGQGNTGELFF. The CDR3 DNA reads TGTGCCAGCACCAAGGGACAGGGGAACACCGGGGAGCTGTTTTTT.

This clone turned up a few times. The CDR3 loop is CASSILGGNEQFF. The DNA of the CDR3 is TGTGCCAGTAGTATACTTGGAGGGAATGAGCAGTTCTTC. The chain joins TRBV19 to TRBJ2-1; a weak D match, TRBD2 (6 bases). CDR3 length: 13 residues. Per the germline V gene, CDR1 is LNHDA and CDR2 is SQIVND (reference sequence). V was trimmed by 2 bases and J by 7 bases, leaving 9 bases between them.

The CDR3 DNA is TGCAGTGCTAGTCGGGGGGTGAACACTGAAGCTTTCTTT. It is translated as CSASRGVNTEAFF. The V gene is TRBV20-1, the J gene TRBJ1-1, with D maybe TRBD1 (5 bases). This CDR3 has 13 amino acids. Trimming shortened V by 3 bases and J by 0 bases, and 8 bases separated the two germline ends. Germline assignment: CDR1 DFQATT and CDR2 SNEGSKA (reference sequence).

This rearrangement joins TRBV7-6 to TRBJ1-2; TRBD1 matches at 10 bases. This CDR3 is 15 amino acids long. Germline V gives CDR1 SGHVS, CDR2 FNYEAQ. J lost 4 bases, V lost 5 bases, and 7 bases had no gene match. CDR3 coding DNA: TGTGCCAGCAGCCCGACAGGGGGCGTGGGCTATGGCTACACCTTC. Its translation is CASSPTGGVGYGYTF. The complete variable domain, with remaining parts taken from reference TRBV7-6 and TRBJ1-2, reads GAGVSQSPRYKVTKRGQDVALRCDPISGHVSLYWYRQALGQGPEFLTYFNYEAQQDKSGLPNDRFSAERPEGSISTLTIQRTEQRDSAMYRCASSPTGGVGYGYTFGSGTRLTVV.

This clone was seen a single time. The chain's CDR3 is CAGRWTLEAFF. DNA of the CDR3: TGTGCCGGCCGCTGGACACTTGAAGCTTTCTTT. V is TRBV2 and J is TRBJ1-1; possibly TRBD1 for D (5 bases). Germline assignment: CDR1 SNHLY and CDR2 FYNNEI. With 11 bases removed from V and 7 bases from J, the gap between germline ends came to 14 bases. This CDR3 comprises 11 residues.

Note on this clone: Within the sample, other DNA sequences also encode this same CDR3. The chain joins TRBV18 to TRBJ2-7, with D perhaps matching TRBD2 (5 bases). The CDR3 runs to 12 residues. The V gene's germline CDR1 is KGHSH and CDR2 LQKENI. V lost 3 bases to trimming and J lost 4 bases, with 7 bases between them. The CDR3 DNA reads TGTGCCAGCTCACCGGGCGGGTACGAGCAGTACTTC. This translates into CASSPGGYEQYF.

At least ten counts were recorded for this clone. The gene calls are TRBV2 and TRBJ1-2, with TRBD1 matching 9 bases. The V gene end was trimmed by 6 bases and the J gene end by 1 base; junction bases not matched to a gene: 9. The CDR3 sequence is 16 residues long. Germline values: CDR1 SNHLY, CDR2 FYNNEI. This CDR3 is CASRRTGERRNYGYTF. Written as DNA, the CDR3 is TGTGCCAGCAGACGGACAGGGGAGCGGCGTAACTATGGCTACACCTTC.

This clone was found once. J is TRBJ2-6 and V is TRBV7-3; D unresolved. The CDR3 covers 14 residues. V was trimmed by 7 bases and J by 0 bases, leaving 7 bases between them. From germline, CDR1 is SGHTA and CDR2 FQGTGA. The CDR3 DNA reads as TGTGCCAGCAAGCCGAGCTCTGGGGCCAACGTCCTGACTTTC. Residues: CASKPSSGANVLTF.

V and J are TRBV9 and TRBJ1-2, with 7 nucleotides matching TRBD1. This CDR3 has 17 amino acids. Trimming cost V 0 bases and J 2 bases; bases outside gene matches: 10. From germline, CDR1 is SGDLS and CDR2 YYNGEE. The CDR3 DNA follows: TGTGCCAGCAGCGTAGCATCGCCAGGGGGAAAAAACTATGGCTACACCTTC. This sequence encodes CASSVASPGGKNYGYTF.

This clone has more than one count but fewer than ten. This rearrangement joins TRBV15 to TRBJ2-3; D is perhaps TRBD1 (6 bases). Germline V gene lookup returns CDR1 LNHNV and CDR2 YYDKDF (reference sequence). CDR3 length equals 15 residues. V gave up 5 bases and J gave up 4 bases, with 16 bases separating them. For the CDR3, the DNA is TGTGCCACCAGCGGGGAAGGGGGTGGCGCAGATACGCAGTATTTT. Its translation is CATSGEGGGADTQYF.

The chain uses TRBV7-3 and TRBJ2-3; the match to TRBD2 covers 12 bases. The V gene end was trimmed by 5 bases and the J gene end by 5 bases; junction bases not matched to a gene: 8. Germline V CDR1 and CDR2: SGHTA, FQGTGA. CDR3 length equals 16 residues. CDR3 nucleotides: TGTGCCAGCAGCCCAAGAAGACTAGCGGGGGTAGATACGCAGTATTTT. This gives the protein CASSPRRLAGVDTQYF.

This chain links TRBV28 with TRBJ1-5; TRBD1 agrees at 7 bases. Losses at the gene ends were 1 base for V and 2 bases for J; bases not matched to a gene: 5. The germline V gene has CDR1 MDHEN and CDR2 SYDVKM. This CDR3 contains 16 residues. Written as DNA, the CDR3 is TGTGCCAGCAGTTTATTCAGGGGGACAGGCAATCAGCCCCAGCATTTT. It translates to CASSLFRGTGNQPQHF.

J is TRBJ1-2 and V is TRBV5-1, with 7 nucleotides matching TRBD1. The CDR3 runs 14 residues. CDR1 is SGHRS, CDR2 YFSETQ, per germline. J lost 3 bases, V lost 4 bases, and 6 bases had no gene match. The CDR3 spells CASSQITGDYGYTF. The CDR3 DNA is TGCGCCAGCAGCCAAATAACAGGGGACTATGGCTACACCTTC. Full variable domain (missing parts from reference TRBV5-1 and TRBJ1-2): KAGVTQTPRYLIKTRGQQVTLSCSPISGHRSVSWYQQTPGQGLQFLFEYFSETQRNKGNFPGRFSGRQFSNSRSEMNVSTLELGDSALYLCASSQITGDYGYTFGSGTRLTVV.

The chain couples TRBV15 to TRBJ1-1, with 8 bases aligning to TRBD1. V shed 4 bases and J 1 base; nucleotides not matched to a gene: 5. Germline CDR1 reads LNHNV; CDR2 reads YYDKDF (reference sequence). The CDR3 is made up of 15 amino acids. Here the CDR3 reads CATSTDRGENTEAFF. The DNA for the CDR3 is TGTGCCACCAGCACTGACAGGGGCGAGAACACTGAAGCTTTCTTT.

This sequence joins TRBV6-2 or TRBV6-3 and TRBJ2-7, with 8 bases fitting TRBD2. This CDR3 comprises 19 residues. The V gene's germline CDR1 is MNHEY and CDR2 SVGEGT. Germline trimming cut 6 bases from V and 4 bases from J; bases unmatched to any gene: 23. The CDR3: CASSLTHQVRGLGDYEQYF. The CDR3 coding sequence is TGTGCCAGCAGCCTCACCCACCAAGTGAGGGGACTAGGGGATTACGAGCAGTACTTC.

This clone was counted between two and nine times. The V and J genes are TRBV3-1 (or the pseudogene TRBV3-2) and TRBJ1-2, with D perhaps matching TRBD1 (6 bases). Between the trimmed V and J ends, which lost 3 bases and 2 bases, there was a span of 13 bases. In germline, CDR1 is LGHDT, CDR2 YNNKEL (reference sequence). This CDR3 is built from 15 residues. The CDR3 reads CASSQTGSSNYGYTF. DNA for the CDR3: TGTGCCAGCAGCCAGACAGGTTCTTCAAACTATGGCTACACCTTC.

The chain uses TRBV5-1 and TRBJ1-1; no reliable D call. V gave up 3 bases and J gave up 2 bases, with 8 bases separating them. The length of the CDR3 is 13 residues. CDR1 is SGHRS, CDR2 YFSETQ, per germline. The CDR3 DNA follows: TGCGCCAGCAGCTGGGGAGAAAACACTGAAGCTTTCTTT. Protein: CASSWGENTEAFF.

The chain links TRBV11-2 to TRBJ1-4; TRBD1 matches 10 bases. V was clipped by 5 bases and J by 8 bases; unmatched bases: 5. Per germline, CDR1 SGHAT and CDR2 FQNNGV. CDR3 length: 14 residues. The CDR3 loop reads CASSPGTGVEKLFF. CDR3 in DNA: TGTGCCAGCAGCCCGGGGACAGGGGTCGAAAAACTGTTTTTT.

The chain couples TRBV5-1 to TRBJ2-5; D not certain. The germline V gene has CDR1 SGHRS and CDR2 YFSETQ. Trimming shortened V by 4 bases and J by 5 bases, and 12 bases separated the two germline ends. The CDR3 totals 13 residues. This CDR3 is CASSLLAVETQYF. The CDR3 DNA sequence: TGCGCCAGCAGCCTCCTGGCGGTGGAGACCCAGTACTTC.

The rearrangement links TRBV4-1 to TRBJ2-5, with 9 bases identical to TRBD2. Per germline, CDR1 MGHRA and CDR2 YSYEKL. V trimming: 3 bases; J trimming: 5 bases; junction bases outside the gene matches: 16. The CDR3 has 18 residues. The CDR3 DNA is TGCGCCAGCAGCCATGTAGCGGGGGCCCGCCACGGGGTTGAGACCCAGTACTTC. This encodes CASSHVAGARHGVETQYF.